A selection of T cell receptor beta chains follows, all from one sample in a study of T cell repertoires in cytomegalovirus infection. These receptors have no known antigen. TCRdb used MiXCR to reprocess the reads, holding one entry per CDR3 protein. The top ten hold about 20% of the sample, which has some 700,000 distinct CDR3 sequences, around 30% seen once. This material consisted of cultured PBMCs, taken from culture after CMV antigen stimulation. All receptors come from a human donor in good health (CMV status not recorded). Some clones in this sample may be carry-over from other donors' samples. Each CDR3 is given with its conserved first and last residue. D genes are given only for firm matches. Clone size is stated in some rows and not others, as once, few, many or a class when expanded.

j_gene | v_gene | abundance | d_gene | CDR3aa | CDR3nt
TRBJ2-7 | TRBV7-6 | few | TRBD1 | CASSPNPLGRGQGEQYF | TGTGCCAGCAGCCCCAATCCCTTAGGCAGGGGGCAAGGGGAGCAGTACTTC
TRBJ1-1 | TRBV12-3/TRBV12-4 | - | TRBD1 | CASSLWTGANTEAFF | TGTGCCAGCAGTCTTTGGACAGGGGCAAACACTGAAGCTTTCTTT
TRBJ2-1 | TRBV7-8 | few | TRBD1 | CASSLRTGTYNEQFF | TGTGCCAGCAGCTTAAGGACAGGGACCTACAATGAGCAGTTCTTC
TRBJ2-1 | TRBV6-2/TRBV6-3 | - | - | CASREGALLDEQFF | TGTGCCAGCAGAGAGGGCGCCCTGTTGGATGAGCAGTTCTTC
TRBJ2-3 | TRBV7-8 | - | - | CASSFGRDGADTQYF | TGTGCCAGCAGCTTCGGGAGAGATGGTGCAGATACGCAGTATTTT
TRBJ1-5 | TRBV19 | - | - | CASSIAGVSNQPQHF | TGTGCCAGTAGTATAGCCGGGGTTAGCAATCAGCCCCAGCATTTT
TRBJ2-5 | TRBV28 | - | TRBD2 | CAIARNGLAGGRLETQYF | TGTGCCATAGCGAGGAACGGACTAGCGGGGGGCCGGCTGGAGACCCAGTACTTC
TRBJ2-7 | TRBV7-9 | few | - | CASSSADPYEQYF | TGTGCCAGCAGTTCGGCGGACCCCTACGAGCAGTACTTC
TRBJ2-2 | TRBV24-1 | few | TRBD1 | CATSDHPGQGDDGELFF | TGTGCCACCAGTGATCATCCGGGACAGGGGGACGACGGGGAGCTGTTTTTT
TRBJ1-6 | TRBV7-2 | many | - | CASSRRSASYNSPLHF | TGTGCCAGCAGCCGTCGGTCCGCCTCCTATAATTCACCCCTCCACTTT
TRBJ2-3 | TRBV20-1 | - | TRBD2 | CSAATGTSGATDTQYF | TGCAGTGCTGCCACCGGGACTAGCGGAGCGACAGATACGCAGTATTTT
TRBJ2-7 | TRBV4-3 | - | - | CASSQEIDSWGEQYF | TGCGCCAGCAGCCAAGAGATCGACTCGTGGGGGGAGCAGTACTTC
TRBJ1-6 | TRBV20-1 | few | TRBD1 | CSAPRTGLTTTYNSPLHF | TGCAGTGCTCCCCGGACAGGGCTTACGACCACCTATAATTCACCCCTCCACTTT
TRBJ2-5 | TRBV4-2 | - | - | CASSQAGQGGRETQYF | TGTGCCAGCAGCCAAGCTGGGCAGGGGGGGCGGGAGACCCAGTACTTC
TRBJ2-3 | TRBV12-3/TRBV12-4 | many | - | CASSLGVPSTDTQYF | TGTGCCAGCAGCTTGGGAGTTCCTAGCACAGATACGCAGTATTTT
TRBJ1-2 | TRBV19 | once | - | CASSANRIYGYTF | TGTGCCAGTAGCGCGAACCGAATCTATGGCTACACCTTC
TRBJ1-2 | TRBV18 | - | - | CASSPRRDDYGYTF | TGTGCCAGCTCACCGAGGAGGGACGACTATGGCTACACCTTC
TRBJ2-5 | TRBV9 | - | TRBD2 | CASSHPGLAGGGETQYF | TGTGCCAGCAGCCATCCCGGACTAGCGGGAGGGGGGGAGACCCAGTACTTC
TRBJ1-4 | TRBV12-3/TRBV12-4 | - | - | CASSLTPEEKLFF | TGTGCCAGCAGTTTAACCCCTGAGGAAAAACTGTTTTTT
TRBJ2-5 | TRBV5-1 | many | - | CASTSDSEETQYF | TGCGCCAGCACCTCCGACAGCGAGGAGACCCAGTACTTC
TRBJ2-5 | TRBV7-9 | - | - | CASSPTQGPVRETQYF | TGTGCCAGCAGCCCCACACAGGGACCTGTAAGGGAGACCCAGTACTTC
TRBJ2-5 | TRBV7-9 | few | TRBD1 | CASSRTGGAETQYF | TGTGCCAGCAGCAGAACAGGGGGCGCCGAGACCCAGTACTTC